This passage covers 32 T cell receptor beta chains from one sample sequenced in a study of regulatory T cells in long-lasting Graves disease. HTBI primers from iRepertoire and Arm-PCR of CDR3 regions yielded the TCR beta libraries. Using its own MiXCR run on the multiplex PCR reads, TCRdb lists one record per CDR3 protein. The table includes some 330,000 distinct CDR3 sequences, 10% to 15% detected once. As for time point: newly diagnosed GD, antithyroid drugs for less than 3 months. Scientists built the TCR library using RNA that was extracted from PBMCs. The same data also contributed to another study, on T cells in Graves' hyperthyroidism and ophthalmopathy.

The source material was peripheral blood mononuclear cells (PBMCs), sampled at new diagnosis, from a patient treated with antithyroid drugs. Receptors originate from a young woman with Graves disease.

The gene calls are TRBV7-2 and TRBJ2-3; 14 bases fit TRBD2. This CDR3 has 19 residues. Trimming removed 5 bases from V and 1 base from J; junction bases left unmatched: 11. Germline CDR1 is SGHTA and CDR2 is FQGNSA. In DNA form, the CDR3 reads TGTGCCAGCAGCCTCGAAGGGACTAGCGGGGGTGAAGGCACAGATACGCAGTATTTT. This sequence encodes CASSLEGTSGGEGTDTQYF.

The table lists this clonotype with many counts. This rearrangement joins TRBV5-1 to TRBJ1-6; no clear D. Germline V gives CDR1 SGHRS, CDR2 YFSETQ. The CDR3 extends over 17 amino acids. Trimming took off 4 bases at V and 0 bases at J, with 14 bases between the two ends. The CDR3 coding sequence is TGCGCCAGCAGCCCTACAGCGACCAGCTCCTATAATTCACCCCTCCACTTT. It specifies CASSPTATSSYNSPLHF.

Of note for this clonotype: At one boundary the junction diverges from the germline segment, which might be a read error. The rearrangement joins TRBV7-8 to TRBJ1-1, with 10 bases lining up with TRBD1. CDR1 is SGHVS and CDR2 is FQNEAQ in the germline V gene. CDR3 length equals 12 residues. CDR3 DNA sequence: TGTGCCAGCAGCTTAGGACAGGGGGCGATCGACTTT. Translation gives CASSLGQGAIDF.

The chain is built from TRBV20-1 and TRBJ1-1; no reliable D call. V gave up 0 bases and J gave up 1 base, with 9 bases separating them. This CDR3 has 14 amino acids. CDR1 and CDR2 (germline): DFQATT, SNEGSKA (reference sequence). CDR3 sequence reads: CSARDPRGNTEAFF. Here the CDR3 DNA reads TGCAGTGCTAGAGATCCGCGAGGGAACACTGAAGCTTTCTTT.

This clonotype was observed at least ten times. The DNA for the CDR3 is TGCGCCAGCAGCATGGACACAACCTCCCCCGCTAACTATGGCTACACCTTC. Translation gives CASSMDTTSPANYGYTF. This chain connects TRBV5-1 to TRBJ1-2; D possibly corresponds to TRBD1 (5 bases). The CDR3 loop spans 17 amino acids. Trimming pared 4 bases from V and 0 bases from J, leaving 19 bases between. Germline CDR1 reads SGHRS; CDR2 reads YFSETQ.

This clonotype has at least ten counts. The chain has TRBV28 and TRBJ2-1, with TRBD1 matching over 11 bases. The germline V gene encodes CDR1 MDHEN and CDR2 SYDVKM. The CDR3 totals 15 residues. V trimming: 4 bases; J trimming: 7 bases; junction bases outside the gene matches: 6. The CDR3 DNA reads TGTGCCAGCAGTTATCCGGACAGGGGGCGGAATGAGCAGTTCTTC. Translation: CASSYPDRGRNEQFF.

This clonotype was seen many times. The rearrangement links TRBV6-2 or TRBV6-3 to TRBJ2-4, with 8 positions matching TRBD1. The CDR3 is made up of 13 amino acids. Per the germline V gene, CDR1 is MNHEY and CDR2 is SVGEGT. Trimming took 8 bases from V and 1 from J; bases not matched to a gene: 1. DNA for the CDR3: TGTGCCAGCGGGACAGGTGCCAAAAACATTCAGTACTTC. Its protein product is CASGTGAKNIQYF.

This clonotype showed up many times. V and J are TRBV20-1 and TRBJ2-7; 10 bases line up with TRBD2. The CDR3 covers 18 residues. Trimming took 0 bases from V and 4 from J; bases not matched to a gene: 15. The germline V gene encodes CDR1 DFQATT and CDR2 SNEGSKA (reference sequence). The CDR3 loop is CSARDSRTSGPLRYEQYF. CDR3 coding DNA: TGCAGTGCTAGAGATTCCAGGACTAGCGGACCGTTGAGGTACGAGCAGTACTTC.

This clonotype was counted between two and nine times. The chain links TRBV25-1 to TRBJ2-7, with 9 nucleotides matching TRBD2. Germline CDR1 reads MGHDK; CDR2 reads SYGVNS. The CDR3 sequence is 17 residues long. J was trimmed by 0 bases and V by 3 bases; bases with no gene match: 9. DNA for the CDR3: TGTGCCAGCAGTGATGGGACTAGCTGGTCCCCCTCCTACGAGCAGTACTTC. It encodes CASSDGTSWSPSYEQYF.

In its sample, this clonotype was seen many times. This chain uses TRBV7-2 with TRBJ2-7, with 11 bases that match TRBD2. Germline values: CDR1 SGHTA, CDR2 FQGNSA. Losses at the gene ends were 2 bases for V and 7 bases for J; bases not matched to a gene: 4. This CDR3 region has 14 residues. Here the CDR3 DNA reads TGTGCCAGCAGCTTATTTGCTAGCGGGGGGGAGCAGTACGTC. Amino acid sequence: CASSLFASGGEQYV.

This sequence joins TRBV6-1 and TRBJ1-5; no clear D gene. Deletions cut 5 bases from V and 9 bases from J, with 14 bases between. Germline-derived CDR1 and CDR2 are MNHNS and SASEGT. This CDR3 has 13 residues. This CDR3 reads CASSRNNGWPQHF. CDR3 DNA: TGTGCCAGCAGTCGGAACAACGGATGGCCCCAGCATTTT.

The chain links TRBV7-8 to TRBJ2-6; D is ambiguous. Trimming removed 7 bases at V and 4 bases at J, with 23 bases between. The CDR3 consists of 18 residues. From germline, CDR1 is SGHVS and CDR2 FQNEAQ. The CDR3 DNA sequence: TGTGCCAGCACCCATTGGGCAGTGTACCCTGTAGGGGCCAACGTCCTGACTTTC. This encodes CASTHWAVYPVGANVLTF.

Concerning this clonotype: This sequence is one base from a far larger clone and is likely a read error. The chain couples TRBV6-9 to TRBJ2-7; D gene uncertain. V was pared by 4 bases and J by 9 bases, with 22 bases between. CDR1 is MNHGY and CDR2 is SVAAGI in the germline V gene. The length of the CDR3 is 15 residues. The CDR3 region has the DNA TGTGCCAGCAGTTGGTACGGTTCCCCAGCCGCAGGGCAGTACTTC. Its protein is CASSWYGSPAAGQYF.

Ten or more counts support this clonotype. The chain joins TRBV27 to TRBJ1-2; weak D call: TRBD1 (6 bases). This CDR3 contains 14 residues. Trimming cost V 5 bases and J 4 bases, with 14 bases left between them. The germline CDR1 and CDR2 sequences are MNHEY and SMNVEV (reference sequence). The CDR3 reads CASSTGIRGYGYTF. The CDR3 region has the DNA TGTGCCAGCAGTACAGGGATTCGGGGCTATGGCTACACCTTC.

This clonotype was counted ten times or more. The chain couples TRBV15 to TRBJ2-1; 7 positions agree with TRBD1. The germline V gene has CDR1 LNHNV and CDR2 YYDKDF (reference sequence). With 1 base clipped from V and 5 bases from J, the junction kept 14 bases outside the gene matches. This CDR3 is 18 amino acids long. The CDR3 reads CATSRGSGGPPRDNEQFF. The CDR3 nucleotides read TGTGCCACCAGCAGAGGGTCAGGGGGTCCCCCACGGGACAATGAGCAGTTCTTC.

The V gene is TRBV7-2, the J gene TRBJ1-3; D not certain. This CDR3 spans 14 amino acids. V lost 1 base to trimming and J lost 0 bases, with 4 bases between them. Germline CDR1 SGHTA, CDR2 FQGNSA. The CDR3 nucleotides are TGTGCCAGCAGCTTAGTGTACTCTGGAAACACCATATATTTT. Protein product: CASSLVYSGNTIYF.

This sequence joins TRBV20-1 and TRBJ1-1, with D maybe TRBD1 (6 bases). CDR3 size: 13 residues. Germline-derived CDR1 and CDR2 are DFQATT and SNEGSKA (reference sequence). V gave up 6 bases and J gave up 0 bases, with 11 bases separating them. CDR3 in DNA: TGCAGTGCAGCACAGGGTTTGAACACTGAAGCTTTCTTT. It encodes CSAAQGLNTEAFF.

This clonotype was detected a few times. J is TRBJ2-1 and V is TRBV20-1; possibly TRBD2 for D (6 bases). Germline V gene data show CDR1 as DFQATT and CDR2 as SNEGSKA (reference sequence). The CDR3 is 16 amino acids. Trimming took off 3 bases at V and 8 bases at J, with 23 bases between the two ends. The CDR3 here is CSASHPSGGLIDEQFF. The CDR3, as DNA: TGCAGTGCTAGTCACCCCTCCGGGGGACTTATTGATGAGCAGTTCTTC.

This clonotype was recorded at least ten times. The J gene is TRBJ2-3, the V gene TRBV27; TRBD1 matches 9 bases. The CDR3 is made up of 16 amino acids. V lost 6 bases to trimming and J lost 3 bases; unmatched junction nucleotides: 10. Germline assignment: CDR1 MNHEY and CDR2 SMNVEV (reference sequence). CDR3 sequence: CASRLSGTGLTDTQYF. CDR3 in DNA: TGTGCCAGCAGACTCTCCGGGACAGGGCTAACAGATACGCAGTATTTT.

This clonotype was seen repeatedly, ten times or more. This chain links TRBV20-1 with TRBJ1-2; D ambiguous. The V end was cut by 5 bases, the J end by 4 bases, with 14 bases between. Per the germline V gene, CDR1 is DFQATT and CDR2 is SNEGSKA (reference sequence). The CDR3 is made up of 13 amino acids. The CDR3 loop reads CSALRERRYGYTF. The CDR3 region has the DNA TGCAGTGCTCTCCGGGAAAGACGCTATGGCTACACCTTC.

The CDR3 DNA is TGTGCCAGCGTTAGAAATTCTCTAGGCTATGGCTACACCTTC. Its protein product is CASVRNSLGYGYTF. This chain links TRBV7-9 with TRBJ1-2; no clear D. Germline V CDR1 and CDR2: SEHNR, FQNEAQ (reference sequence). The CDR3 extends over 14 amino acids. V was clipped by 8 bases and J by 4 bases, with 17 bases between them.

This clonotype has only a few counts. V usage is TRBV12-3 or TRBV12-4 and J usage is TRBJ2-1; TRBD1 or TRBD2 may be the D gene (5 bases each). There are 14 residues in the CDR3. Trimming stripped 5 bases from V and 2 bases from J, with 10 bases between. The CDR3 nucleotides are TGTGCCAGCAGTCAAAGAGGGGCCTACAATGAGCAGTTCTTC. It is translated as CASSQRGAYNEQFF.

This clonotype showed up many times. The chain is built from TRBV24-1 and TRBJ2-1; 9 bases are shared with TRBD1. Per germline, CDR1 KGHDR and CDR2 SFDVKD. The CDR3 runs to 17 residues. V shed 2 bases, J shed 4 bases, and the junction held 8 bases outside the gene matches. The CDR3 protein is CATSDSDRGKTYNEQFF. The DNA of the CDR3 is TGTGCCACCAGTGATTCGGACAGGGGCAAAACTTACAATGAGCAGTTCTTC.

The sample holds many counts of this clonotype. This chain connects TRBV2 to TRBJ2-4; TRBD2 agrees at 15 bases. The germline CDR1 and CDR2 sequences are SNHLY and FYNNEI. The length of the CDR3 is 18 residues. Losses at the gene ends were 8 bases for V and 3 bases for J; bases not matched to a gene: 11. CDR3 protein: CASRMGLAGGKGKNIQYF. CDR3 DNA: TGTGCCAGCCGAATGGGACTAGCGGGAGGAAAGGGCAAAAACATTCAGTACTTC.

This clonotype was counted ten times or more. V usage is TRBV28 and J usage is TRBJ2-1; D is ambiguous. Germline V gene lookup returns CDR1 MDHEN and CDR2 SYDVKM. V was cut by 6 bases and J by 0 bases, with 6 bases left in between. The CDR3 runs to 13 residues. CDR3 DNA: TGTGCCAGCAGCCTATACTCCTACAATGAGCAGTTCTTC. This encodes CASSLYSYNEQFF.

There are many counts of this clonotype. The chain carries TRBV20-1 and TRBJ1-1, with TRBD1 identical over 8 bases. V was clipped by 1 base and J by 3 bases; unmatched bases: 7. The CDR3 length is 15 residues. Per the germline V gene, CDR1 is DFQATT and CDR2 is SNEGSKA (reference sequence). CDR3: CSARVSGDRHTEAFF. The CDR3 bases are TGCAGTGCTAGAGTAAGTGGGGACAGGCACACTGAAGCTTTCTTT.

This clonotype was detected many times. This chain connects TRBV29-1 to TRBJ1-1; D remains ambiguous. The CDR3 is 14 amino acids. V was shortened by 3 bases and J by 0 bases, with 11 bases between the two germline ends. Looked up from germline, CDR1 is SQVTM and CDR2 is ANQGSEA. The CDR3 sequence: CSVDGGQMNTEAFF. The CDR3 region has the DNA TGCAGCGTTGACGGTGGGCAGATGAACACTGAAGCTTTCTTT.

The table lists this clonotype with many counts. This chain links TRBV28 with TRBJ2-3; the D is unclear. V shed 5 bases and J shed 0 bases, with 12 bases lying between them. The CDR3 covers 15 residues. Germline-derived CDR1 and CDR2 are MDHEN and SYDVKM. CDR3 nucleotides: TGTGCCAGCAGTAGCCTCCCGCTCAGCACAGATACGCAGTATTTT. Amino acids: CASSSLPLSTDTQYF.

This clonotype occurred many times. This chain connects TRBV5-6 to TRBJ2-3; D call uncertain. Germline CDR1 is SGHDT and CDR2 is YYEEEE. V shed 2 bases and J shed 0 bases, with 7 bases lying between them. This CDR3 spans 14 amino acids. CDR3 DNA: TGTGCCAGCAGCTTTCGGATAAGCACAGATACGCAGTATTTT. Protein product: CASSFRISTDTQYF.

This clonotype was seen a few times. The chain combines TRBV5-1 with TRBJ2-2; D gene unclear. Trimming removed 4 bases from V and 4 bases from J, with 23 bases in between. Germline assignment: CDR1 SGHRS and CDR2 YFSETQ. The CDR3 length is 18 residues. CDR3 sequence reads: CASSPDAEIWESTGELFF. In DNA, the CDR3 is TGCGCCAGCAGCCCCGATGCCGAGATTTGGGAATCCACCGGGGAGCTGTTTTTT.

This clonotype occurred many times. The chain is built from TRBV5-1 and TRBJ2-3; TRBD2 matches 11 bases. The CDR3 is 15 amino acids. Germline CDR1 SGHRS, CDR2 YFSETQ. The V segment lost 5 bases and the J segment 2 bases; nucleotides outside the gene matches: 4. CDR3 amino acids: CASRSGLADTDTQYF. The CDR3 region has the DNA TGCGCCAGCAGATCGGGACTAGCGGACACAGATACGCAGTATTTT.

At least ten counts were recorded for this clonotype. The chain is built from TRBV12-3 or TRBV12-4 and TRBJ1-5; D is undetermined. Trimming shortened V by 7 bases and J by 7 bases, and 11 bases separated the two germline ends. The CDR3 runs 12 residues. The CDR3 DNA is TGTGCCAGCACCATAGTCGGCCAGCCCCAGCATTTT. This codes for CASTIVGQPQHF.